Listed below are T cell receptor beta chains from one sample, sequenced in a study of immune characterization of retroperitoneal liposarcoma. MiXCR, applied by TCRdb to the PCR reads, yields one record per CDR3 protein. The sample records under 15,000 distinct CDR3 sequences, approximately 50% being singletons. Source material: tumor tissue. All receptors derive from a female donor with retroperitoneal liposarcoma. Each CDR3 is given with its conserved first and last residue. Each record gives: D gene, clone size, J gene, V gene, CDR3 DNA, CDR3 protein. D genes are given only for firm matches. Size is stated for part of the rows, as once, few or many counts, or as a class when the clone is expanded.

>-|-|TRBJ2-3|TRBV7-6
TGTGCCAGCAGCTCACGGCCAGATACGCAGTATTTT
CASSSRPDTQYF
>-|many|TRBJ2-3|TRBV6-1
TGTGCCAGCAGTGAAGCGCCCAGGGGCGATACGCAGTATTTT
CASSEAPRGDTQYF
>-|-|TRBJ2-7|TRBV7-6
TGTGCCAGCAGCTTAAATAGTGGCTCTGGTGCGCTATCCTACGAGCAGTACTTC
CASSLNSGSGALSYEQYF
>TRBD1|few|TRBJ2-5|TRBV6-5
TGTGCCAGCAGTTCCTACGACAGGGGTGGGGAGACCCAGTACTTC
CASSSYDRGGETQYF
>-|-|TRBJ1-1|TRBV6-1
TGTGCCAGCAGTGAATTAAGGACAGCTGAAGCTTTCTTT
CASSELRTAEAFF
>TRBD1|-|TRBJ2-1|TRBV6-1
TGTGCCAGGGATCGGACAGGCTTCTACTACGAGCAGTTCTTC
CARDRTGFYYEQFF
>-|-|TRBJ2-3|TRBV27
TGTGCCAGCAAGGAACAGAACCGGGATACGCAGTATTTT
CASKEQNRDTQYF
>TRBD1|once|TRBJ1-2|TRBV4-1
TGCGCCAGCAGCCAAGGGGACAGGGGGGTTGGCTACACCTTC
CASSQGDRGVGYTF
>TRBD2|-|TRBJ2-2|TRBV6-1
TGTGCCAGCGCATTAGCGGGAGGCGGCGGGGAGCTGTTTTTT
CASALAGGGGELFF
>-|-|TRBJ1-5|TRBV6-1
TGTGCCAGCAGTGAGACACGGCGGTACCAGCCCCAGCATTTT
CASSETRRYQPQHF